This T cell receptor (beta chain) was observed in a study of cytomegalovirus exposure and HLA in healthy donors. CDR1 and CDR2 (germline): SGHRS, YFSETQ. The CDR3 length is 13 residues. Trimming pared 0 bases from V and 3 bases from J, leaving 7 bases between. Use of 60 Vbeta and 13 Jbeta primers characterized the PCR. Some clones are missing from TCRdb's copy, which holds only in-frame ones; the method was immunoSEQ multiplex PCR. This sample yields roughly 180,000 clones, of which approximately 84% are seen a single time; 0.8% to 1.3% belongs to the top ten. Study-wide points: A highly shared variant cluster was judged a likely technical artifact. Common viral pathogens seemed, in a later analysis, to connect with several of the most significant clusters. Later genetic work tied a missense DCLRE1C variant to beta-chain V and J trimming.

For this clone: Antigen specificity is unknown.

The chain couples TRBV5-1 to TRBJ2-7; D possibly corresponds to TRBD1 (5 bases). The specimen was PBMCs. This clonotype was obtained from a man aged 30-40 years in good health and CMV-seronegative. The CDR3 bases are TGCGCCAGCAGCTTGGCCAGGGACTACGAGCAGTACTTC. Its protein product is CASSLARDYEQYF. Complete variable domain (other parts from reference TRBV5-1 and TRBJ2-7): KAGVTQTPRYLIKTRGQQVTLSCSPISGHRSVSWYQQTPGQGLQFLFEYFSETQRNKGNFPGRFSGRQFSNSRSEMNVSTLELGDSALYLCASSLARDYEQYFGPGTRLTVT.